The 21 T cell receptor beta chains below were found in one sample sequenced in a study of tissue T cells after allogeneic stem cell transplantation. The data were produced by immunoSEQ multiplex PCR, yet TCRdb's version contains in-frame clones alone and is incomplete. The sample contains thousands of clones, 60% to 80% of which appear only once. Sequencing input: blood. These receptors were taken from a female BALB/c mouse in good health. Mice of this strain are of MHC haplotype H2-d.

There are a few counts of this clone. Genes here carry mouse names. CDR3 DNA (partial): TGTGCCTGGAGTTTCAACTCCAACGAAAGATTATTT. Translating it yields CAWSFNSNERLF. The whole CDR3 sequence reads CAWSFNSNERLFF. The gene calls are TRBV31 and TRBJ1-4; D not certain. With the read ending 1 residue before the CDR3 end, the germline J gene is used to fill in that end. Germline CDR1 GKSSPN, CDR2 SITVG. This CDR3 is built from 13 residues. Deletions cut 2 bases from V and 2 bases from J, with 6 bases between. Together with reference TRBV31 and TRBJ1-4, the CDR3 gives the full variable domain: AQTIHQWPVAEIKAVGSPLSLGCTIKGKSSPNLYWYWQATGGTLQQLFYSITVGQVESVVQLNLSASRPKDDQFILSTEKLLLSHSGFYLCAWSFNSNERLFFGHGTKLSVL.

A word on this clone: Gene names are mouse gene names. The CDR3 extends 1 residue past the end of the read, so its final part is completed from the germline J gene. The J gene is TRBJ2-4, the V gene TRBV19; 7 bases are shared with TRBD2. Losses at the gene ends were 5 bases for V and 0 bases for J; bases not matched to a gene: 3. CDR3 size: 14 residues. Germline CDR1 and CDR2: FNHDT and SITEND (reference sequence). The CDR3 DNA, read in part, is TGTGCCAGCAGCCCGACTGGGAGTCAAAACACCTTGTAC. Protein product: CASSPTGSQNTLY. The complete CDR3 protein is CASSPTGSQNTLYF. The whole variable domain, filled in from reference TRBV19 and TRBJ2-4, reads GGIITQTPKFLIGQEGQKLTLKCQQNFNHDTMYWYRQDSGKGLRLIYYSITENDLQKGDLSEGYDASREKKSSFSLTVTSAQKNEMAVFLCASSPTGSQNTLYFGAGTRLSVL.

In the case of this clone: Gene names and germline match the mouse. The read terminates 1 residue ahead of where the CDR3 ends, so the germline J gene completes it. The gene calls are TRBV13-2 and TRBJ2-2; D remains ambiguous. Trimming left V 2 bases short and J 0 bases short, with 8 bases between. CDR1 NNHNN and CDR2 SYGAGS come from the germline V gene (reference sequence). CDR3 length equals 15 residues. The part of the CDR3 DNA that was read is TGTGCCAGCGGTGACCAGAAAACAAACACCGGGCAGCTCTAC. This translates into CASGDQKTNTGQLY. The full CDR3 protein is CASGDQKTNTGQLYF.

On this clone itself: Gene names are the mouse ones. The DNA ends 1 residue before the CDR3 does, and the rest of the CDR3 is filled in from the germline J gene. The chain joins TRBV31 to TRBJ1-6; a weak D match, TRBD1 (6 bases). TRBJ1-6 is identified as an open reading frame with a role that is uncertain. Trimming cost V 5 bases and J 3 bases, with 8 bases left between them. This CDR3 spans 13 amino acids. Germline V gives CDR1 GKSSPN, CDR2 SITVG. CDR3 DNA, as far as it was read: TGTGCCTGGTCCAGGGGCTATAATTCGCCCCTCTAC. The encoded protein is CAWSRGYNSPLY. The full CDR3 protein is CAWSRGYNSPLYF.

This clone was detected a few times. Mouse names are used for the genes. The CDR3 end is not reached by the read, which stops 1 residue before it; the germline J gene fills it in. This chain joins TRBV19 and TRBJ1-3, with D maybe TRBD1 (5 bases). With 2 bases removed from V and 0 bases from J, the gap between germline ends came to 9 bases. The CDR3 loop spans 15 amino acids. The germline gives CDR1 FNHDT, CDR2 SITEND (reference sequence). CDR3 bases read: TGTGCCAGCAGTATGAGGGGAAATTCTGGAAATACGCTCTAT. Amino acid sequence: CASSMRGNSGNTLY. The CDR3 reads in full as CASSMRGNSGNTLYF.

This clone has a single count. Genes here carry mouse names. The CDR3 is cut off 1 residue early in the read; its end comes from the germline J gene. The rearrangement joins TRBV2 to TRBJ2-5; TRBD2 matches 13 bases. Germline CDR1 reads LGHNA; CDR2 reads YSYQKL. V gave up 4 bases and J gave up 6 bases; unmatched junction bases: 7. The length of the CDR3 is 16 residues. CDR3 DNA (partial): TGTGCCAGCAGCCCCTGGACTGGGGGGGCGATTGACACCCAGTAC. This sequence encodes CASSPWTGGAIDTQY. The full CDR3 protein reads CASSPWTGGAIDTQYF.

For this clone: Gene names and germline refer to mouse. Read coverage stops 1 residue before the CDR3 terminus; the germline J gene supplies the remainder. The J gene is TRBJ1-3, the V gene TRBV3; 9 nucleotides match TRBD1. The CDR3 contains 14 residues. J lost 4 bases, V lost 5 bases, and 3 bases had no gene match. Germline values: CDR1 SNHLY, CDR2 FYNGKV (reference sequence). Here the CDR3 reads CASSQQGAGNTLYF. CDR3 bases read: TGTGCCAGCAGCCAACAGGGGGCGGGAAATACGCTCTAT.

On this clone itself: Mouse names are used for the genes. The covered CDR3 bases are TGTGCCTGGAGTCTTCAGGGACAGGGTAATTCGCCCCTCTAC. Translation gives CAWSLQGQGNSPLY. The full CDR3 reads CAWSLQGQGNSPLYF. This chain connects TRBV31 to TRBJ1-6; 9 bases fit TRBD1. The sequenced fragment ends 1 residue before the CDR3 boundary, so the rest is inferred from the germline J gene. TRBJ1-6 is an ORF for which the function is uncertain. Germline V gene lookup returns CDR1 GKSSPN and CDR2 SITVG. With V trimmed by 0 bases and J by 6 bases, 3 bases remained unmatched. There are 15 residues in the CDR3.

As for this clone: All gene names here are mouse names. The observed sequence ends 1 residue before the CDR3 terminus, with the missing tail filled in from the germline J gene. This chain connects TRBV20 to TRBJ2-7; D is possibly TRBD1 (5 bases). The CDR3 extends over 13 amino acids. Germline-derived CDR1 and CDR2 are GFQATS and STVNSAI. The V and J ends lost 0 bases and 1 base respectively, with 7 bases between them. CDR3 residues: CGARDRQSYEQYF. CDR3 DNA, as far as it was read: TGTGGTGCTAGGGACCGACAGTCCTATGAACAGTAC.

In regard to this clone: Each gene name is a mouse one. With the read ending 1 residue before the CDR3 end, the germline J gene is used to fill in that end. V is TRBV2 and J is TRBJ1-6; 7 nucleotides match TRBD1. TRBJ1-6 is filed as an ORF, its function uncertain. This CDR3 has 16 residues. Germline CDR1 and CDR2: LGHNA and YSYQKL. Trimming removed 2 bases from V and 0 bases from J; junction bases left unmatched: 1. CDR3 DNA (partial): TGTGCCAGCAGCCAAACAGGGGCTTCCTATAATTCGCCCCTCTAC. It is translated as CASSQTGASYNSPLY. From start to end, the CDR3 is CASSQTGASYNSPLYF.

About this clone: The gene symbols are mouse symbols. The sequenced part of the CDR3 DNA is TGTGCTAGCAGTAGGGACAGGTATGAACAGTAC. Its translation: CASSRDRYEQY. The whole CDR3 sequence is CASSRDRYEQYF. The chain recombines TRBV17 with TRBJ2-7; TRBD1 matches at 7 bases. Sequencing ends 1 residue short of the CDR3 end; the germline J gene provides the rest. This CDR3 region has 12 residues. The V segment lost 3 bases and the J segment 4 bases; nucleotides outside the gene matches: 0. Germline CDR1 reads MNHDT; CDR2 reads YYDKIL.

The sample holds one count of this clone. Any gene name here is a mouse gene name. The CDR3 is cut off 1 residue early in the read; its end comes from the germline J gene. The rearrangement joins TRBV2 to TRBJ2-5; TRBD1 is a possible D gene (5 bases). The CDR3 contains 14 residues. Trimming removed 0 bases at V and 3 bases at J, with 7 bases between. Germline-derived CDR1 and CDR2 are LGHNA and YSYQKL. CDR3 DNA, as far as it was read: TGTGCCAGCAGCCAAGAAGGACAACAAGACACCCAGTAC. This sequence encodes CASSQEGQQDTQY. The whole CDR3 protein is CASSQEGQQDTQYF.

In regard to this clone: Mouse gene names apply. The CDR3 is CTCSADRLGQLYF. Incomplete CDR3 DNA: TGCACCTGCAGTGCAGATCGACTGGGGCAGCTCTAC. The chain joins TRBV1 to TRBJ2-2; possible D gene TRBD2, 5 bases. The CDR3 extends 1 residue past the end of the read, so its final part is completed from the germline J gene. Germline V lookup: CDR1 NSQYPW, CDR2 LRSPGD (reference sequence). The CDR3 length is 13 residues. V shed 0 bases and J shed 8 bases, with 7 bases lying between them.

This clone has just a few counts. Mouse germline and gene names are used. The read terminates 1 residue ahead of where the CDR3 ends, so the germline J gene completes it. V gene TRBV2 combines with J gene TRBJ2-1; 9 positions match TRBD2. V was clipped by 3 bases and J by 7 bases; unmatched bases: 4. Germline V gene sequence: CDR1 LGHNA, CDR2 YSYQKL. The CDR3 loop spans 14 amino acids. The CDR3 sequence: CASSQDWGQAEQFF. The sequenced CDR3 bases are TGTGCCAGCAGCCAGGACTGGGGACAGGCTGAGCAGTTC.

This clone was picked up a small number of times. Here the gene names and germline are mouse. Coverage ceases 1 residue before the CDR3 finishes, and the germline J gene fills in the end. The rearrangement links TRBV19 to TRBJ1-4, with D possibly matching TRBD1 (5 bases). CDR1 is FNHDT, CDR2 SITEND, per germline (reference sequence). CDR3 length equals 15 residues. Trimming cost V 2 bases and J 0 bases, with 8 bases left between them. CDR3 bases read: TGTGCCAGCAGTATGCGGACATTTTCCAACGAAAGATTATTT. Amino acids: CASSMRTFSNERLF. The entire CDR3 protein is CASSMRTFSNERLFF.

On this clone itself: Mouse gene names apply. The CDR3 end lies 1 residue beyond the end of the read and is filled in from the germline J gene. This sequence joins TRBV4 and TRBJ2-5; 9 positions match TRBD2. Germline values: CDR1 LGHDT, CDR2 YNNKQL (reference sequence). The CDR3 totals 16 residues. The V gene end was trimmed by 5 bases and the J gene end by 0 bases; junction bases not matched to a gene: 6. The CDR3 here is CASSPDWGINQDTQYF. CDR3 bases read: TGTGCCAGCAGCCCGGACTGGGGTATTAACCAAGACACCCAGTAC.

About this clone itself: Mouse names are used for the genes. CDR3 loop: CASSQGGTGGSNERLFF. The covered CDR3 bases are TGTGCCAGCAGCCAAGGAGGGACAGGGGGCAGCAACGAAAGATTATTT. The chain is built from TRBV5 and TRBJ1-4, with 12 bases aligning to TRBD1. The CDR3 is cut off 1 residue early in the read; its end comes from the germline J gene. In germline, CDR1 is LGHNA, CDR2 YNLKQL (reference sequence). The CDR3 has 17 residues. V shed 1 base and J 4 bases; nucleotides not matched to a gene: 4.

Of note for this clone: The gene names given are mouse names. The sequenced fragment ends 1 residue before the CDR3 boundary, so the rest is inferred from the germline J gene. This chain joins TRBV2 and TRBJ1-3; 7 nucleotides line up with TRBD1. Germline CDR1 reads LGHNA; CDR2 reads YSYQKL. The CDR3 sequence is 16 residues long. Losses at the gene ends were 0 bases for V and 0 bases for J; bases not matched to a gene: 2. This CDR3 reads CASSQDRGFSGNTLYF. The covered CDR3 bases are TGTGCCAGCAGCCAAGACAGGGGGTTTTCTGGAAATACGCTCTAT.

A note on this clone: Any gene name here is a mouse gene name. The read gets to within 1 residue of the CDR3 end, and the germline J gene fills in the rest. The chain employs TRBV20 and TRBJ1-6; D is ambiguous. TRBJ1-6 is treated as an ORF (open reading frame) with a function not yet certain. The CDR3 extends over 13 amino acids. Germline V CDR1 and CDR2: GFQATS, STVNSAI. The germline V and J ends were trimmed by 0 bases and 3 bases, with 3 bases remaining between them. CDR3 DNA (partial): TGTGGTGCTAGGGACCGCTATAATTCGCCCCTCTAC. Protein sequence: CGARDRYNSPLY. The CDR3 reads in full as CGARDRYNSPLYF.

As regards this clone: A read error may account for a junction end that differs from germline. Gene names denote mouse genes. The read terminates 1 residue ahead of where the CDR3 ends, so the germline J gene completes it. Additional DNA sequences in this sample encode the identical CDR3. The V call is TRBV20, the J call TRBJ2-3, with D maybe TRBD2 (5 bases). In germline, CDR1 is GFQATS, CDR2 STVNSAI. The CDR3 has 14 amino acids. The CDR3 DNA, read in part, is TGTGGCGCTAGGGCGGCTGGGAGTGCAGAAACGCTGTAT. It yields the protein CGARAAGSAETLY. The CDR3 reads in full as CGARAAGSAETLYF.

Notes on this clone: Any gene name here is a mouse gene name. CDR3: CASSSGTANTEVFF. The sequenced part of the CDR3 DNA is TGTGCTAGCAGCTCCGGGACAGCAAACACAGAAGTCTTC. This sequence joins TRBV29 and TRBJ1-1; TRBD1 agrees at 7 bases. The read stops 1 residue short of the end of the CDR3; the missing end is completed from the germline J gene. V shed 6 bases, J shed 0 bases, and the junction held 4 bases outside the gene matches. In germline, CDR1 is MSHET, CDR2 SYDVDS. The CDR3 length is 14 residues.